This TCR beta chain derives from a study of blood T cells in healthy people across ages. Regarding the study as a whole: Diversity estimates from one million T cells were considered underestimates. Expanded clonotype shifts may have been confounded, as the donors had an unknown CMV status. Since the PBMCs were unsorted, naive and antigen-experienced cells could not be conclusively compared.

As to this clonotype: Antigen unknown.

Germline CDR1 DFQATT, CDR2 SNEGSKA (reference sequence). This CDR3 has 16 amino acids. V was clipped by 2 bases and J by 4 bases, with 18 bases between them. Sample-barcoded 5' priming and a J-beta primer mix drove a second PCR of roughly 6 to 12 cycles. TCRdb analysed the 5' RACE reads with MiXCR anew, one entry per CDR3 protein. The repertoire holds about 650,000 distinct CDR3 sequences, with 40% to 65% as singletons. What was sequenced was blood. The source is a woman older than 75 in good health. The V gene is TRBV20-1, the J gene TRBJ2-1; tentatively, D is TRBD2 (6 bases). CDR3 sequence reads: CSARSWARREYNEQFF. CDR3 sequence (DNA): TGCAGTGCTAGAAGCTGGGCTAGGAGGGAGTACAATGAGCAGTTCTTC.